One and the same sample provided the 29 T cell receptor beta chains below, sequenced in a study of beta chain features in type 1 diabetes. Every bit of the isolated RNA underwent reverse transcription, so sequencing read expressed TCRB transcripts. Measured with immunoSEQ multiplex PCR; TCRdb has only the in-frame clones, and not every one. Counted here are 970,000 or so clones, about a sixth occurring once; the ten biggest clones make up around 0.02%. The sequenced sample consisted of naive CD4+ T cells from blood. The receptor set was obtained from a woman in her late teens or twenties in good health.

This clone has a handful of counts. The rearrangement joins TRBV5-1 to TRBJ2-3; 9 bases are shared with TRBD2. Germline CDR1 SGHRS, CDR2 YFSETQ. V was pared by 4 bases and J by 6 bases, with 9 bases of the junction left unmatched. The CDR3 runs 15 residues. The CDR3 reads CASSPGLASVDTQYF. The CDR3 DNA reads TGCGCCAGCAGCCCGGGACTAGCCTCCGTGGATACGCAGTATTTT.

The J gene is TRBJ2-2, the V gene TRBV5-1, with D tentatively TRBD2 (6 bases). CDR1 SGHRS and CDR2 YFSETQ come from the germline V gene. The CDR3 sequence is 14 residues long. V shed 5 bases and J shed 1 base, with 9 bases lying between them. The CDR3 DNA sequence: TGCGCCAGCAGAGGAGGGGTGAACACCGGGGAGCTGTTTTTT. It is translated as CASRGGVNTGELFF.

The chain is built from TRBV18 and TRBJ1-1; TRBD1 might be the D (6 bases). The CDR3 sequence is 18 residues long. Trimming removed 6 bases at V and 2 bases at J, with 25 bases between. Looked up from germline, CDR1 is KGHSH and CDR2 is LQKENI. Here the CDR3 DNA reads TGTGCCAGCTCCCTTTTGTGGTCCGGCGGGGGGCTCAACACTGAAGCTTTCTTT. It is translated as CASSLLWSGGGLNTEAFF.

The chain couples TRBV10-3 to TRBJ2-2; the D is unclear. CDR3 length equals 15 residues. The ends were cut back, 10 bases at V and 4 bases at J, with 19 bases in the middle. Germline V gives CDR1 ENHRY, CDR2 SYGVKD. CDR3 amino acids: CATVQTANGTGELFF. The CDR3 region has the DNA TGTGCCACTGTGCAAACGGCGAATGGCACCGGGGAGCTGTTTTTT.

The chain recombines TRBV27 with TRBJ2-1; 7 nucleotides agree with TRBD1. J lost 3 bases, V lost 7 bases, and 12 bases had no gene match. The CDR3 has 16 residues. Germline V gene lookup returns CDR1 MNHEY and CDR2 SMNVEV (reference sequence). The CDR3 loop reads CASTLFTGANYNEQFF. CDR3 sequence (DNA): TGTGCCAGCACCCTCTTCACAGGGGCGAACTACAATGAGCAGTTCTTC.

The genes are TRBV5-1 and TRBJ2-1; TRBD2 aligns across 8 bases. V lost 1 base and J lost 4; bases outside the gene matches: 4. The V gene's germline CDR1 is SGHRS and CDR2 YFSETQ. This CDR3 spans 15 amino acids. CDR3 region: CASSLSGGFYNEQFF. CDR3 DNA sequence: TGCGCCAGCAGCTTGTCGGGAGGGTTTTACAATGAGCAGTTCTTC. Using reference TRBV5-1 and TRBJ2-1 for the parts outside the CDR3, the full variable domain is KAGVTQTPRYLIKTRGQQVTLSCSPISGHRSVSWYQQTPGQGLQFLFEYFSETQRNKGNFPGRFSGRQFSNSRSEMNVSTLELGDSALYLCASSLSGGFYNEQFFGPGTRLTVL.

In its sample, this clone was seen a few times. The rearrangement joins TRBV6-5 to TRBJ2-5; D might be TRBD1 or TRBD2, each matching 5 bases. The V end lost 6 bases, the J end lost 5 bases, and 19 bases lay between the germline ends. The CDR3 has 15 residues. Germline V gene sequence: CDR1 MNHEY, CDR2 SVGAGI. The CDR3 nucleotides read TGTGCCAGCAGCTCCGGGACGGCTAAAAAGGAGACCCAGTACTTC. It codes for CASSSGTAKKETQYF.

This chain links TRBV28 with TRBJ2-5; TRBD2 matches 9 bases. This CDR3 region has 16 residues. V gave up 0 bases and J gave up 2 bases; unmatched junction bases: 4. Germline assignment: CDR1 MDHEN and CDR2 SYDVKM. CDR3 sequence: CASSLWLAGLQETQYF. DNA for the CDR3: TGTGCCAGCAGTTTATGGCTAGCGGGATTGCAAGAGACCCAGTACTTC.

This clone was seen only a few times. The chain carries TRBV11-1 and TRBJ2-3, with D possibly TRBD2 on 6 matching bases. Trimming took off 2 bases at V and 0 bases at J, with 12 bases between the two ends. The CDR3 consists of 16 residues. Germline CDR1 is SGHAT and CDR2 is FQDESV (reference sequence). The CDR3 bases are TGTGCCAGCAGCTTACAACCGGGACTGAGCACAGATACGCAGTATTTT. It translates to CASSLQPGLSTDTQYF.

The chain links TRBV18 to TRBJ2-7; TRBD1 aligns across 7 bases. CDR3 length equals 14 residues. CDR1 and CDR2 from the germline V gene are KGHSH and LQKENI. Trimming at V came to 1 base and at J to 3 bases, leaving 3 bases not matched to a gene. CDR3 sequence (DNA): TGTGCCAGCTCACCACGGGACAGAATCTACGAGCAGTACTTC. Amino acids: CASSPRDRIYEQYF.

A remark on this clone: The sample contains more than one DNA sequence encoding this CDR3. V gene TRBV7-3 combines with J gene TRBJ2-5; D uncertain. Trimming took off 1 base at V and 5 bases at J, with 8 bases between the two ends. The germline gives CDR1 SGHTA, CDR2 FQGTGA. This CDR3 spans 13 amino acids. CDR3 coding DNA: TGTGCCAGCAGCTTAATAGCAGACGAGACCCAGTACTTC. Amino acids: CASSLIADETQYF. Filled out from reference TRBV7-3 and TRBJ2-5, the complete variable domain reads GAGVSQTPSNKVTEKGKYVELRCDPISGHTALYWYRQSLGQGPEFLIYFQGTGAADDSGLPNDRFFAVRPEGSVSTLKIQRTERGDSAVYLCASSLIADETQYFGPGTRLLVL.

Comments on this clone: In the same sample, other DNA sequences code for this CDR3. The rearrangement links TRBV2 to TRBJ1-1; no reliable D call. V lost 3 bases, J lost 1 base, and 6 bases lay in between. The CDR3 loop spans 13 amino acids. Germline CDR1 reads SNHLY; CDR2 reads FYNNEI. This chain's CDR3 is CASSELGNTEAFF. The CDR3 DNA follows: TGTGCCAGCAGTGAGTTAGGGAACACTGAAGCTTTCTTT.

This clone has only a few counts. The chain recombines TRBV23-1 with TRBJ2-7, with 10 bases aligning to TRBD1. TRBV23-1 falls under the ORF class, with uncertain function. The CDR3 runs 16 residues. J lost 4 bases, V lost 6 bases, and 12 bases had no gene match. CDR3 in amino acids: CASRPNGQGGAYEQYF. In DNA form, the CDR3 reads TGCGCCAGCAGACCAAACGGACAGGGGGGGGCTTACGAGCAGTACTTC.

This chain connects TRBV4-1 to TRBJ2-1, with D unresolved. The ends were cut back, 1 base at V and 4 bases at J, with 8 bases in the middle. The germline gives CDR1 MGHRA, CDR2 YSYEKL. The CDR3 totals 14 residues. In nucleotides, the CDR3 is TGCGCCAGCAGCCAAGTAAGACCGTACAATGAGCAGTTCTTC. It yields the protein CASSQVRPYNEQFF.

This clone showed up just a few times. The chain employs TRBV28 and TRBJ2-7, with 7 positions matching TRBD2. The CDR3 length is 18 residues. The germline V gene encodes CDR1 MDHEN and CDR2 SYDVKM. With V trimmed by 3 bases and J by 3 bases, 17 bases remained unmatched. CDR3 region: CASSFLRETSPLGYEQYF. The DNA for the CDR3 is TGTGCCAGCAGTTTCCTGCGGGAGACCTCTCCGTTGGGCTACGAGCAGTACTTC.

V gene TRBV28 combines with J gene TRBJ2-5; D is ambiguous. Between the trimmed V and J ends, which lost 3 bases and 2 bases, there was a span of 7 bases. Germline lookup yields CDR1 MDHEN and CDR2 SYDVKM. CDR3 length equals 13 residues. CDR3 sequence reads: CASSLGSQETQYF. CDR3 bases: TGTGCCAGCAGTTTGGGGTCTCAAGAGACCCAGTACTTC.

This clone has ten or more counts. J is TRBJ2-4 and V is TRBV7-9; TRBD1 agrees at 7 bases. CDR3 size: 14 residues. Germline CDR1 and CDR2: SEHNR and FQNEAQ (reference sequence). V shed 5 bases and J 5 bases; nucleotides not matched to a gene: 6. The CDR3, as DNA: TGTGCCAGCAGCGTCACGGGACAGCAAAACATTCAGTACTTC. It translates to CASSVTGQQNIQYF.

This clone was detected only a few times. Other DNA sequences of this sample code for an identical CDR3. The chain is built from TRBV10-3 and TRBJ2-7, with a tentative D call TRBD1 (5 bases). The CDR3 consists of 11 residues. Looked up from germline, CDR1 is ENHRY and CDR2 is SYGVKD. V was cut by 6 bases and J by 3 bases, with 6 bases left in between. CDR3 bases: TGTGCCATCAGCGACAGCTACGAGCAGTACTTC. Encoded protein: CAISDSYEQYF.

In its sample, this clone was seen a few times. The J gene is TRBJ2-1, the V gene TRBV7-8, with a weak D call TRBD1 (5 bases). V was clipped by 4 bases and J by 1 base, with 14 bases between them. The CDR3 has 16 amino acids. Germline CDR1 reads SGHVS; CDR2 reads FQNEAQ. CDR3 in amino acids: CASSSTRQRSYNEQFF. The CDR3 DNA follows: TGTGCCAGCAGCTCGACCCGACAGAGATCCTACAATGAGCAGTTCTTC.

The chain is built from TRBV6-5 and TRBJ1-1; unclear D gene. CDR3 size: 14 residues. Per germline, CDR1 MNHEY and CDR2 SVGAGI. The ends were cut back, 10 bases at V and 11 bases at J, with 26 bases in the middle. CDR3 residues: CAISSLGLSGAAFF. The CDR3 DNA follows: TGTGCCATCTCATCTTTAGGACTTTCGGGTGCTGCTTTCTTT.

This chain connects TRBV29-1 to TRBJ1-1, with TRBD1 matching over 7 bases. The ends lost 7 bases at V and 0 bases at J; junction bases unmatched: 11. Germline CDR1 SQVTM, CDR2 ANQGSEA. The CDR3 extends over 15 amino acids. The CDR3 is CSAADRPSMNTEAFF. Here the CDR3 DNA reads TGCAGCGCCGCGGACAGGCCCAGTATGAACACTGAAGCTTTCTTT. Using reference TRBV29-1 and TRBJ1-1 for the parts outside the CDR3, the full variable domain is SAVISQKPSRDICQRGTSLTIQCQVDSQVTMMFWYRQQPGQSLTLIATANQGSEATYESGFVIDKFPISRPNLTFSTLTVSNMSPEDSSIYLCSAADRPSMNTEAFFGQGTRLTVV.

J is TRBJ1-2 and V is TRBV10-3; 10 bases fit TRBD1. Germline V CDR1 and CDR2: ENHRY, SYGVKD. J lost 3 bases, V lost 10 bases, and 5 bases had no gene match. The CDR3 loop spans 13 amino acids. CDR3 sequence reads: CASTGTGDYGYTF. For the CDR3, the DNA is TGTGCCAGCACCGGGACAGGGGACTATGGCTACACCTTC.

The CDR3 loop is CASSNTGELFF. The CDR3 DNA sequence: TGTGCCAGCTCGAACACCGGGGAGCTGTTTTTT. The V and J genes are TRBV7-9 and TRBJ2-2, with D hard to call. The V gene lost 8 bases and the J gene lost 0 bases, with 1 base spanning the gap. Per the germline V gene, CDR1 is SEHNR and CDR2 is FQNEAQ (reference sequence). CDR3 length equals 11 residues.

The J gene is TRBJ2-1, the V gene TRBV11-2; D ambiguous. V was shortened by 5 bases and J by 7 bases, with 6 bases between the two germline ends. In germline, CDR1 is SGHAT, CDR2 FQNNGV. This CDR3 is 11 amino acids long. The CDR3 here is CASSPFNEQFF. The DNA for the CDR3 is TGTGCCAGCAGCCCGTTTAATGAGCAGTTCTTC.

This clone was observed a handful of times. This chain links TRBV13 with TRBJ2-1; 7 nucleotides align to TRBD2. From germline, CDR1 is PRHDT and CDR2 FYEKMQ (reference sequence). J was trimmed by 5 bases and V by 3 bases; bases with no gene match: 13. The CDR3 totals 17 residues. For the CDR3, the DNA is TGTGCCAGCAGCTTGGGGATCTCGGGAGGAAGAAACAATGAGCAGTTCTTC. Its translation is CASSLGISGGRNNEQFF.

The chain links TRBV7-2 to TRBJ2-1; 10 nucleotides align to TRBD1. V lost 5 bases, J lost 7 bases, and 11 bases stayed unmatched. The CDR3 sequence is 16 residues long. The germline CDR1 and CDR2 sequences are SGHTA and FQGNSA. The CDR3 sequence is CASSPLRTGGQNEQFF. Written as DNA, the CDR3 is TGTGCCAGCAGCCCCCTACGGACAGGGGGTCAGAATGAGCAGTTCTTC.

This clone has only a few counts. The rearrangement uses TRBV10-3 and TRBJ2-7; tentatively, D is TRBD2 (7 bases). The CDR3 consists of 15 residues. Germline V lookup: CDR1 ENHRY, CDR2 SYGVKD. Trimming shortened V by 10 bases and J by 2 bases, and 21 bases separated the two germline ends. The CDR3 reads CATNRAGGLTYEQYF. CDR3 sequence (DNA): TGTGCCACCAACAGGGCCGGGGGGCTAACCTACGAGCAGTACTTC.

This clone has just a few counts. The DNA of the CDR3 is TGTGCCAGCAGCGCAGCCGGGACAGGGGGTGAGCAGTTCTTC. Encoded protein: CASSAAGTGGEQFF. This chain uses TRBV7-2 with TRBJ2-1; TRBD1 aligns across 11 bases. The V gene's germline CDR1 is SGHTA and CDR2 FQGNSA. The junction had 6 bases not matched to a gene; V was cut back by 5 bases and J by 9 bases. CDR3 size: 14 residues.

This clone was picked up a small number of times. The V call is TRBV7-9, the J call TRBJ1-2, with D perhaps matching TRBD1 (5 bases). The germline CDR1 and CDR2 sequences are SEHNR and FQNEAQ (reference sequence). The CDR3 is 15 amino acids. The V and J ends lost 3 bases and 2 bases respectively, with 13 bases between them. This chain's CDR3 is CASSLGGAGNYGYTF. DNA for the CDR3: TGTGCCAGCAGCTTGGGCGGGGCTGGCAACTATGGCTACACCTTC.